This TCR beta chain was retrieved from a study of human T cells and chemical hapten exposure (dated by TCRdb to about 2021). For the study in its entirety: For sensitization, 2% DPC in acetone was applied to a roughly 2 cm by roughly 2 cm area of upper inner arm skin. Weekly therapeutic DPC doses were additionally applied to the scalp of patients throughout the roughly 26-week study period. The study tracked peripheral blood TCR repertoire changes in vivo during primary and secondary sensitization to the hapten diphenylcyclopropenone (DPC) in alopecia patients. Patch testing was done on the upper back using Finn chambers containing 0.01% DPC, and results were scored after 6 days according to International Contact Dermatitis Research Group standards. The patient cohort, mostly female, included alopecia areata with under or over 50% scalp involvement, alopecia totalis and alopecia universalis. Blood for TCR sequencing was provided by twenty-nine alopecia patients at one to four time points (pre-sensitization, 2, 6 and 24 weeks). The libraries were sequenced as a pool, and the TCR yield per sample differed mostly because of small variations in library volumes within the pool. Blood samples were taken from patients before sensitization (week 0) and then at 2, 6 and about 24 weeks after DPC sensitization.

Receptor libraries were prepared by RACE. Instrument on record: NextSeq 500. During library preparation, unique molecular identifiers were attached to individual cDNA molecules so that TCRs could be counted quantitatively and reproducibly. Each blood RNA sample was used to sequence both TCR alpha and TCR beta chains. Turning to the authors' computational methods: The median number of TCRs per sample was approximately 96,000, ranging from roughly 20,000 to 700,000. V, J and CDR3 annotation of the TCR reads was carried out using the Decombinator software suite. Every sample was subsampled to the same number of TCRs (28,000) for the PS versus PT1 abundance plots. TCRs were defined as expanded if absent before sensitization and observed at least eight times at the 2-week time point. TCRdb redid the processing of the public reads, applying fastp at Q25 and MiXCR, and retained in-frame beta chains. Rows are unified per CDR3 protein, each entry keeping the most common DNA and genes. The V and J calls reflect TCRdb's pipeline rather than the authors' work. This sample comprises around 200,000 distinct CDR3 sequences, under 30% of them detected only once. 2.5% of the sample belongs to the ten largest clones.

CDR1 and CDR2 (MGHRA, YSYEKL) derive from the germline V gene. The CDR3 runs 17 amino acids, cysteine and phenylalanine included. Only CDR3 DNA remains: 51 bases, in frame from the first base. Germline trimming amounts to 4 bases on V and 6 bases on J, with 10 as the count of junction bases outside the gene matches. Overall study outcomes, separate from this receptor: Patch test score was positively correlated with the number of PT1 expanded TCRs, with significance at thresholds 8, 16 and 32 but not at 4. Alopecia, a presumed autoimmune disease, was present in all patients, so the immune response of the patients might differ from that of healthy individuals. After repeated subsampling, the strength of the expansion versus patch-test correlation and the threshold at which it became significant changed. The number of TCRs above 1 in 1000 frequency did not change with DPC sensitization; there was no evidence of global repertoire structure alterations. Compared with pre-sensitization or healthy control sets, expanded TCRs formed significantly more large CDR3 similarity clusters, which is consistent with antigen-driven responses.

About this clonotype: The specificity of this receptor is unknown. Per-nucleotide qualities are absent, and no much larger clonotype sits a single base away.

What the time point label conveys for this sample: patch test 3, about 24 weeks after DPC sensitization. The treatment or condition label corresponds to: therapeutic diphenylcyclopropenone sensitization with weekly scalp DPC. At every patch-test visit, the blood draw took place before the patch test was put on. Patients were eligible if aged 18 to 70, diagnosed with alopecia and judged suitable for DPC therapy, and pregnant patients were excluded. Total RNA was extracted from unfractionated whole blood collected in Tempus Blood RNA tubes. The source was whole blood, collected in connection with sensitization to the hapten diphenylcyclopropenone (DPC). The source of this sequence is a woman in her 40s with alopecia areata. Some clones in this sample may be carry-over from other donors' samples. The chain is encoded by TRBV4-1 joined to TRBJ2-3, with 13 bases in between that match TRBD2. For the CDR3, the sequence is CASSPRGLAGAADTQYF. The sequenced DNA: TGCGCCAGCAGCCCTCGTGGACTAGCGGGAGCAGCGGATACGCAGTATTTT.